Shown below are 20 T cell receptor beta chains from a single sample sequenced in a study of PD-1 blockade in classical Hodgkin lymphoma. Profiling relied on immunoSEQ multiplex PCR, and the TCRdb table lists in-frame clones only, not all of them. Among about 100,000 clones, around nine tenths were seen once, and the ten largest hold around 6.6%. Relapses following autologous stem cell transplantation were seen in all patients, with brentuximab vedotin exposure varying. Sample: peripheral blood mononuclear cells (PBMCs), taken before the second cycle of nivolumab. The receptors originated from a human donor with classical Hodgkin lymphoma.

The V and J genes are TRBV5-4 and TRBJ2-3; TRBD2 matches 8 bases. CDR3 length equals 15 residues. The germline V gene has CDR1 SGHNT and CDR2 YYREEE (reference sequence). The trim removed 3 bases at V and 5 bases at J, leaving 8 bases unmatched. CDR3 loop: CASSYPSGGRDTQYF. In DNA, the CDR3 is TGTGCCAGCAGCTATCCGAGCGGGGGAAGAGATACGCAGTATTTT.

This chain joins TRBV19 and TRBJ2-2, with TRBD1 matching over 9 bases. V shed 4 bases and J 0 bases; nucleotides not matched to a gene: 3. The CDR3 totals 16 residues. Germline lookup yields CDR1 LNHDA and CDR2 SQIVND (reference sequence). For the CDR3, the DNA is TGTGCCAGTAGTACGGGACAGGGCTCGAACACCGGGGAGCTGTTTTTT. It yields the protein CASSTGQGSNTGELFF. Based on the CDR3 plus reference TRBV19 and TRBJ2-2, the full variable domain is DGGITQSPKYLFRKEGQNVTLSCEQNLNHDAMYWYRQDPGQGLRLIYYSQIVNDFQKGDIAEGYSVSREKKESFPLTVTSAQKNPTAFYLCASSTGQGSNTGELFFGEGSRLTVL.

This clone was seen more than once but under ten times. V is TRBV7-9 and J is TRBJ1-5; D possibly corresponds to TRBD1 (6 bases). The germline V and J ends were trimmed by 5 bases and 7 bases, with 12 bases remaining between them. Germline V CDR1 and CDR2: SEHNR, FQNEAQ (reference sequence). The CDR3 loop spans 13 amino acids. CDR3: CASSGTDRQPQHF. CDR3 coding DNA: TGTGCCAGCAGCGGAACGGACAGACAGCCCCAGCATTTT.

For the CDR3, the DNA is TGTGCCAGCAGCCAACAACCGGGACAGAACTCTCGCTATGGCTACACCTTC. Its protein product is CASSQQPGQNSRYGYTF. The gene calls are TRBV21-1 and TRBJ1-2; TRBD1 reflects the table's D call only, with no check against the DNA. TRBV21-1 is recorded as a pseudogene. The CDR3 runs 17 residues.

V gene TRBV5-5 combines with J gene TRBJ2-5; no firm D call. CDR3 length: 13 residues. Trimming cost V 0 bases and J 5 bases, with 8 bases left between them. CDR1 and CDR2 (germline): SGHKS, YYEKEE (reference sequence). The CDR3 bases are TGTGCCAGCAGCTTGGCTGGGTTCGAGACCCAGTACTTC. Residues: CASSLAGFETQYF.

The rearrangement links TRBV5-6 to TRBJ2-2, with TRBD1 matching 8 bases. Germline V gene sequence: CDR1 SGHDT, CDR2 YYEEEE. V lost 4 bases to trimming and J lost 4 bases; unmatched junction nucleotides: 6. CDR3 length: 15 residues. The DNA for the CDR3 is TGTGCCAGCAGCACCGGACAGGGTGTCACCGGGGAGCTGTTTTTT. Encoded protein: CASSTGQGVTGELFF.

V gene TRBV28 combines with J gene TRBJ1-1; D is unclear. V was cut by 2 bases and J by 7 bases, with 8 bases left in between. This CDR3 is 12 amino acids long. CDR1 and CDR2 from the germline V gene are MDHEN and SYDVKM. CDR3 residues: CASSLIGFEAFF. The CDR3 nucleotides read TGTGCCAGCAGTTTAATCGGCTTTGAAGCTTTCTTT. The whole variable domain, filled in from reference TRBV28 and TRBJ1-1, reads DVKVTQSSRYLVKRTGEKVFLECVQDMDHENMFWYRQDPGLGLRLIYFSYDVKMKEKGDIPEGYSVSREKKERFSLILESASTNQTSMYLCASSLIGFEAFFGQGTRLTVV.

The chain employs TRBV6-6 and TRBJ2-3; unclear D gene. CDR1 and CDR2 (germline): MNHNY, SVGAGI (reference sequence). The CDR3 consists of 12 residues. The V end lost 3 bases, the J end lost 5 bases, and 6 bases lay between the germline ends. CDR3 in DNA: TGTGCCAGCAGTTATGTGGGAGATACGCAGTATTTT. Translation gives CASSYVGDTQYF.

This chain joins TRBV6-1 and TRBJ1-4; D might be TRBD1 (6 bases). This CDR3 contains 12 residues. Germline CDR1 and CDR2: MNHNS and SASEGT. Trimming shortened V by 10 bases and J by 8 bases, and 14 bases separated the two germline ends. CDR3 nucleotide sequence: TGTGCCACCAGGGGACTGAGGGAAAAACTGTTTTTT. Translating it yields CATRGLREKLFF.

This clone occurred once. The genes are TRBV4-2 and TRBJ2-7, with TRBD2 matching 9 bases. V lost 1 base to trimming and J lost 4 bases; unmatched junction nucleotides: 2. Germline assignment: CDR1 LGHNA and CDR2 YNFKEQ. The length of the CDR3 is 14 residues. In nucleotides, the CDR3 is TGTGCCAGCAGCCAAGTAGCGGGGGCTTACGAGCAGTACTTC. It encodes CASSQVAGAYEQYF.

V is TRBV19 and J is TRBJ2-3; D may be TRBD2 (7 bases). V shed 10 bases and J shed 0 bases, with 20 bases lying between them. Germline CDR1 LNHDA, CDR2 SQIVND (reference sequence). The CDR3 length is 16 residues. The CDR3 DNA sequence: TGTGCCACCCGGGGGGCCGATGGAACTAGCACAGATACGCAGTATTTT. Its translation is CATRGADGTSTDTQYF.

This clone showed up just once. The rearrangement uses TRBV4-2 and TRBJ2-2, with 8 bases identical to TRBD1. There are 15 residues in the CDR3. The germline V gene has CDR1 LGHNA and CDR2 YNFKEQ. With 1 base clipped from V and 6 bases from J, the junction kept 4 bases outside the gene matches. The chain's CDR3 is CASSQGTGTAGELFF. CDR3 bases: TGTGCCAGCAGCCAAGGGACAGGGACCGCCGGGGAGCTGTTTTTT.

This clone was recorded a few times. The chain carries TRBV30 and TRBJ1-2; D ambiguous. In germline, CDR1 is GTSNPN, CDR2 SVGIG (reference sequence). V shed 0 bases and J shed 4 bases, with 9 bases lying between them. The CDR3 sequence is 13 residues long. CDR3 DNA: TGTGCCTGGAGTGTCGAGGCAACCTATGGCTACACCTTC. It encodes CAWSVEATYGYTF.

This sequence joins TRBV6-5 and TRBJ1-4; no definite D call. The V gene lost 0 bases and the J gene lost 14 bases, with 13 bases spanning the gap. The V gene's germline CDR1 is MNHEY and CDR2 SVGAGI. The CDR3 is 13 residues long. CDR3 sequence reads: CASSYSTASPLFF. The CDR3 DNA follows: TGTGCCAGCAGTTACTCGACGGCGTCCCCTCTGTTTTTT.

CDR3 DNA sequence: TGTGCCAGCAGCTTTGGGGAACAGGGAAAACTGTTTTTT. Protein product: CASSFGEQGKLFF. The chain links TRBV11-2 to TRBJ1-4, with D perhaps TRBD1 (6 bases). Deletions cut 3 bases from V and 10 bases from J, with 12 bases between. This CDR3 has 13 amino acids. CDR1 SGHAT and CDR2 FQNNGV come from the germline V gene.

This chain uses TRBV7-9 with TRBJ2-3; either TRBD1 or TRBD2 may fit D (5 bases each). This CDR3 region has 15 residues. Germline V gene data show CDR1 as SEHNR and CDR2 as FQNEAQ (reference sequence). V lost 1 base, J lost 4 bases, and 12 bases lay in between. The CDR3 DNA reads as TGTGCCAGCAGCTTAGTTCAGGGTAGCGCAGATACGCAGTATTTT. Its protein is CASSLVQGSADTQYF.

This rearrangement joins TRBV7-2 to TRBJ2-3; possibly TRBD2 for D (5 bases). The germline V and J ends were trimmed by 2 bases and 3 bases, with 12 bases remaining between them. Germline-derived CDR1 and CDR2 are SGHTA and FQGNSA. This CDR3 has 15 amino acids. The CDR3 is CASSLTYSGTDTQYF. As DNA, the CDR3 is TGTGCCAGCAGCTTAACCTATTCGGGGACAGATACGCAGTATTTT.

On this clone itself: One end of the junction fails to match germline, which may point to a read error. The CDR3 nucleotides are TGCGCCAGCACCCAAACCTTCGGGGGAACGTGGGCGGACACTGAAGCTTTCTTT. Protein product: CASTQTFGGTWADTEAFF. The J gene is TRBJ1-1, the V gene TRBV4-3, with D possibly TRBD1 on 5 matching bases. CDR1 is LGHNA, CDR2 YSLEER, per germline. CDR3 length equals 18 residues.

The rearrangement joins TRBV6-5 to TRBJ1-4; 9 nucleotides align to TRBD1. Germline loops: CDR1 MNHEY, CDR2 SVGAGI. The CDR3 has 15 amino acids. Losses at the gene ends were 5 bases for V and 5 bases for J; bases not matched to a gene: 6. CDR3 sequence (DNA): TGTGCCAGCAGTGCCGTCGGGACAGGGAATGAAAAACTGTTTTTT. Its protein is CASSAVGTGNEKLFF.

This chain connects TRBV7-2 to TRBJ2-2; no reliable D call. Germline assignment: CDR1 SGHTA and CDR2 FQGNSA. This CDR3 is 13 amino acids long. Trimming shortened V by 1 base and J by 3 bases, and 3 bases separated the two germline ends. Here the CDR3 reads CASSLDYTGELFF. The CDR3 DNA reads TGTGCCAGCAGCTTAGATTACACCGGGGAGCTGTTTTTT.